The 30 T cell receptor beta chains listed next were all sequenced from one sample in a study of cytomegalovirus exposure and HLA in healthy donors. 60 Vbeta and 13 Jbeta primers were used in PCR. Sequencing was performed with immunoSEQ multiplex PCR; in TCRdb, only in-frame clones are kept and a portion is missing. The data show roughly 120,000 clones, around 68% seen once. Sequenced input: PBMCs. The receptor source for this set is a woman aged 45-60 years in good health and CMV-seropositive.

CDR3 in DNA: TGTGCCAGCAGACTCAGGGATTCACCCCTCCACTTT. Amino acid sequence: CASRLRDSPLHF. The chain has TRBV27 and TRBJ1-6; weak D call: TRBD1 (5 bases). The CDR3 is 12 amino acids. Germline assignment: CDR1 MNHEY and CDR2 SMNVEV (reference sequence). Trimming cost V 6 bases and J 8 bases, with 8 bases left between them.

The chain has TRBV7-2 and TRBJ1-6; the D gene is possibly TRBD1 (5 bases). The length of the CDR3 is 15 residues. With 5 bases removed from V and 7 bases from J, the gap between germline ends came to 15 bases. Germline V CDR1 and CDR2: SGHTA, FQGNSA. The CDR3 protein is CASSRAGVGNSPLHF. DNA for the CDR3: TGTGCCAGCAGCCGCGCGGGGGTAGGAAATTCACCCCTCCACTTT.

V and J are TRBV7-2 and TRBJ2-7, with TRBD2 identical over 8 bases. This CDR3 contains 16 residues. Trimming took 1 base from V and 2 from J; bases not matched to a gene: 7. Germline V lookup: CDR1 SGHTA, CDR2 FQGNSA. This CDR3 is CASSLGGTGGPYEQYF. In DNA, the CDR3 is TGTGCCAGCAGCTTAGGAGGAACGGGGGGGCCCTACGAGCAGTACTTC.

V and J are TRBV10-3 and TRBJ2-1; unclear D gene. Germline CDR1 and CDR2: ENHRY and SYGVKD. This CDR3 comprises 14 residues. V lost 3 bases to trimming and J lost 5 bases, with 11 bases between them. For the CDR3, the DNA is TGTGCCATCAGTGACGGCGGATTACACAATGAGCAGTTCTTC. Translated: CAISDGGLHNEQFF.

V gene TRBV11-3 combines with J gene TRBJ1-1, with 7 bases that match TRBD1. Germline trimming cut 6 bases from V and 5 bases from J; bases unmatched to any gene: 3. This CDR3 contains 12 residues. The germline CDR1 and CDR2 sequences are SGHNT and YENEEA. The CDR3: CASSRQGTEAFF. CDR3 nucleotides: TGTGCCAGCAGTCGACAGGGTACTGAAGCTTTCTTT.

This clone was counted a few times. This chain connects TRBV4-3 to TRBJ2-2; 9 positions agree with TRBD1. The V and J ends lost 4 bases and 0 bases, in that order; junction bases with no gene match: 3. CDR1 and CDR2 from the germline V gene are LGHNA and YSLEER. This CDR3 is built from 16 residues. The CDR3 nucleotides read TGCGCCAGCAGCCCCGGGACAGGGACGAACACCGGGGAGCTGTTTTTT. It yields the protein CASSPGTGTNTGELFF.

The J gene is TRBJ1-1, the V gene TRBV7-2; 11 nucleotides align to TRBD1. The length of the CDR3 is 15 residues. From germline, CDR1 is SGHTA and CDR2 FQGNSA. V shed 5 bases and J 5 bases; nucleotides not matched to a gene: 7. The CDR3 DNA sequence: TGTGCCAGCAGCATGCTCCGGGACAGGGGGACTGAAGCTTTCTTT. Its translation is CASSMLRDRGTEAFF.

The chain employs TRBV7-2 and TRBJ1-5; D call uncertain. Germline V CDR1 and CDR2: SGHTA, FQGNSA. The V end lost 1 base, the J end lost 2 bases, and 9 bases lay between the germline ends. The CDR3 is made up of 15 amino acids. The CDR3 DNA reads TGTGCCAGCAGCTTAGTTTGGGGAGGCAATCAGCCCCAGCATTTT. This translates into CASSLVWGGNQPQHF.

This chain links TRBV6-1 with TRBJ2-3, with D tentatively TRBD2 (6 bases). The length of the CDR3 is 15 residues. The V end was cut by 4 bases, the J end by 0 bases, with 11 bases between. CDR1 MNHNS and CDR2 SASEGT come from the germline V gene. The DNA of the CDR3 is TGTGCCAGCAGTGCCCGGGGGTTTAGCACAGATACGCAGTATTTT. Its protein is CASSARGFSTDTQYF.

The chain couples TRBV28 to TRBJ2-1; D might be TRBD2 (5 bases). This CDR3 is built from 15 residues. Trimming pared 5 bases from V and 5 bases from J, leaving 16 bases between. Germline V lookup: CDR1 MDHEN, CDR2 SYDVKM. The CDR3 DNA follows: TGTGCCAGCAGTCGTGCCCAAATCGGGAACAATGAGCAGTTCTTC. Translation: CASSRAQIGNNEQFF.

This clone was picked up a small number of times. The V call is TRBV9, the J call TRBJ1-1; the D is unclear. V lost 0 bases and J 3 bases, leaving 15 bases between the germline ends. This CDR3 is built from 16 residues. Germline V gene lookup returns CDR1 SGDLS and CDR2 YYNGEE. The CDR3 DNA follows: TGTGCCAGCAGCGTAGCCGAGGGTATGGTGTACACTGAAGCTTTCTTT. It codes for CASSVAEGMVYTEAFF.

The chain has TRBV28 and TRBJ1-1, with a tentative D call TRBD1 (6 bases). CDR1 is MDHEN, CDR2 SYDVKM, per germline. The CDR3 is 17 residues long. Trimming pared 3 bases from V and 1 base from J, leaving 18 bases between. This CDR3 reads CASSFRRTALGNTEAFF. CDR3 bases: TGTGCCAGCAGTTTTCGGAGGACAGCCCTTGGGAACACTGAAGCTTTCTTT. Looking up the rest from reference TRBV28 and TRBJ1-1 gives the full variable domain: DVKVTQSSRYLVKRTGEKVFLECVQDMDHENMFWYRQDPGLGLRLIYFSYDVKMKEKGDIPEGYSVSREKKERFSLILESASTNQTSMYLCASSFRRTALGNTEAFFGQGTRLTVV.

This chain uses TRBV30 with TRBJ2-7, with TRBD1 matching 7 bases. The CDR3 contains 14 residues. The junction had 11 bases not matched to a gene; V was cut back by 5 bases and J by 4 bases. The germline V gene encodes CDR1 GTSNPN and CDR2 SVGIG (reference sequence). The CDR3 here is CAWGPPGGHYEQYF. CDR3 nucleotides: TGTGCCTGGGGACCCCCAGGGGGACATTACGAGCAGTACTTC. Supplemented by reference TRBV30 and TRBJ2-7, the full variable domain reads SQTIHQWPATLVQPVGSPLSLECTVEGTSNPNLYWYRQAAGRGLQLLFYSVGIGQISSEVPQNLSASRPQDRQFILSSKKLLLSDSGFYLCAWGPPGGHYEQYFGPGTRLTVT.

V and J are TRBV27 and TRBJ2-7; tentative D call: TRBD1 (6 bases). Germline-derived CDR1 and CDR2 are MNHEY and SMNVEV (reference sequence). This CDR3 region has 14 residues. Trimming removed 2 bases at V and 2 bases at J, with 10 bases between. For the CDR3, the DNA is TGTGCCAGCAGTTTAGGGGGCCCGCCCTACGAGCAGTACTTC. It encodes CASSLGGPPYEQYF.

This clone was observed once. J is TRBJ1-3 and V is TRBV28; 10 bases map to TRBD1. Losses at the gene ends were 6 bases for V and 1 base for J; bases not matched to a gene: 12. The CDR3 loop spans 18 amino acids. Germline CDR1 reads MDHEN; CDR2 reads SYDVKM. The CDR3 here is CASSTRTGGGVSGNTIYF. DNA of the CDR3: TGTGCCAGCAGCACTAGGACAGGGGGTGGCGTTTCTGGAAACACCATATATTTT.

V is TRBV11-3 and J is TRBJ2-7; possible D gene TRBD1, 6 bases. The CDR3 is 14 amino acids. CDR1 is SGHNT and CDR2 is YENEEA in the germline V gene. The ends were cut back, 5 bases at V and 3 bases at J, with 14 bases in the middle. The CDR3 here is CASSRDTSGYEQYF. CDR3 DNA sequence: TGTGCCAGCAGCCGGGACACCTCGGGCTACGAGCAGTACTTC. The full variable domain, rest sourced from reference TRBV11-3 and TRBJ2-7, is EAGVVQSPRYKIIEKKQPVAFWCNPISGHNTLYWYLQNLGQGPELLIRYENEEAVDDSQLPKDRFSAERLKGVDSTLKIQPAELGDSAVYLCASSRDTSGYEQYFGPGTRLTVT.

The chain carries TRBV4-3 and TRBJ1-5, with no clear D. The CDR3 spans 13 residues. Germline assignment: CDR1 LGHNA and CDR2 YSLEER. The V end was cut by 4 bases, the J end by 5 bases, with 9 bases between. The CDR3 loop reads CASSPRRDQPQHF. The CDR3 DNA reads as TGCGCCAGCAGCCCCAGGCGGGATCAGCCCCAGCATTTT.

The J gene is TRBJ2-1, the V gene TRBV9, with a weak D call TRBD1 (6 bases). This CDR3 spans 14 amino acids. Between the trimmed V and J ends, which lost 2 bases and 7 bases, there was a span of 13 bases. From germline, CDR1 is SGDLS and CDR2 YYNGEE. CDR3 coding DNA: TGTGCCAGCAGCGTCCGGGACAACCGAAATGAGCAGTTCTTC. Translating gives CASSVRDNRNEQFF.

This clone was recorded once. This chain uses TRBV19 with TRBJ1-2; D is perhaps TRBD1 (5 bases). From germline, CDR1 is LNHDA and CDR2 SQIVND (reference sequence). Trimming took 8 bases from V and 3 from J, leaving 13 bases between them. There are 13 residues in the CDR3. In DNA, the CDR3 is TGTGCCAGTGAAGGCAGGGCATACTATGGCTACACCTTC. This sequence encodes CASEGRAYYGYTF. The full variable domain, completed using reference TRBV19 and TRBJ1-2, is DGGITQSPKYLFRKEGQNVTLSCEQNLNHDAMYWYRQDPGQGLRLIYYSQIVNDFQKGDIAEGYSVSREKKESFPLTVTSAQKNPTAFYLCASEGRAYYGYTFGSGTRLTVV.

A word on this clone: Other nucleotide sequences from this sample produce the same CDR3. The CDR3: CASSLGTSTDTQYF. For the CDR3, the DNA is TGCGCCAGCAGCTTGGGCACAAGCACAGATACGCAGTATTTT. J is TRBJ2-3 and V is TRBV5-1, with no clear D. The germline V and J ends were trimmed by 0 bases and 0 bases, with 5 bases remaining between them. CDR3 length equals 14 residues. Germline assignment: CDR1 SGHRS and CDR2 YFSETQ.

The chain recombines TRBV6-1 with TRBJ1-5, with D possibly TRBD1 on 5 matching bases. Trimming removed 4 bases at V and 3 bases at J, with 13 bases between. The CDR3 runs 15 residues. Germline V gene data show CDR1 as MNHNS and CDR2 as SASEGT. In DNA, the CDR3 is TGTGCCAGCAGTGGGGGGGGAGGGATCAATCAGCCCCAGCATTTT. It encodes CASSGGGGINQPQHF.

The chain combines TRBV9 with TRBJ2-7; 7 bases are a match to TRBD1. The trim removed 0 bases at V and 0 bases at J, leaving 6 bases unmatched. In germline, CDR1 is SGDLS, CDR2 YYNGEE. The CDR3 is made up of 16 amino acids. CDR3 region: CASSVEGTVSSYEQYF. CDR3 nucleotides: TGTGCCAGCAGCGTAGAGGGGACAGTTAGCTCCTACGAGCAGTACTTC.

The chain combines TRBV5-1 with TRBJ2-2; 9 positions agree with TRBD1. CDR1 SGHRS and CDR2 YFSETQ come from the germline V gene. V was pared by 7 bases and J by 6 bases, with 4 bases of the junction left unmatched. The CDR3 sequence is 13 residues long. CDR3 sequence: CASRTGDAGELFF. The CDR3 nucleotides read TGCGCCAGCCGGACAGGGGATGCCGGGGAGCTGTTTTTT.

In this sample, this clone turned up a few times. The rearrangement joins TRBV5-1 to TRBJ1-1, with TRBD1 as a possible D gene (5 bases). Germline values: CDR1 SGHRS, CDR2 YFSETQ. This CDR3 has 12 residues. V was pared by 6 bases and J by 10 bases, with 16 bases between. Written as DNA, the CDR3 is TGCGCCAGCATGGGGTCAGGGTTCGCAGCTTTCTTT. This encodes CASMGSGFAAFF.

The sample holds a few counts of this clone. The chain combines TRBV28 with TRBJ2-7; a weak D match, TRBD2 (5 bases). CDR3 length: 15 residues. Germline V gene data show CDR1 as MDHEN and CDR2 as SYDVKM. Trimming cost V 6 bases and J 0 bases, with 15 bases left between them. The CDR3 nucleotides are TGTGCCAGCAGACTCTCCACTAGTCCCTCCTACGAGCAGTACTTC. Translation: CASRLSTSPSYEQYF.

Comment on this clone: A junction boundary mismatches the germline segment, possibly from a read error. DNA of the CDR3: TGCAGTGCAAGAGGTTTAGATGGCTACACCTTC. Translated: CSARGLDGYTF. The chain joins TRBV20-1 to TRBJ1-2; D unclear. CDR3 length equals 11 residues. From germline, CDR1 is DFQATT and CDR2 SNEGSKA (reference sequence).

The DNA of the CDR3 is TGTGCCATCACGAGGGGGACTAGCGGGACAGATACGCAGTATTTT. Translating it yields CAITRGTSGTDTQYF. The chain uses TRBV10-3 and TRBJ2-3, with TRBD2 matching over 12 bases. From germline, CDR1 is ENHRY and CDR2 SYGVKD. The length of the CDR3 is 15 residues. V lost 7 bases to trimming and J lost 3 bases; unmatched junction nucleotides: 5.

This rearrangement joins TRBV2 to TRBJ1-1, with D possibly TRBD1 on 6 matching bases. The CDR3 loop spans 13 amino acids. The germline V and J ends were trimmed by 7 bases and 6 bases, with 15 bases remaining between them. Per germline, CDR1 SNHLY and CDR2 FYNNEI. CDR3 loop: CASIRTEDSEAFF. The CDR3 region has the DNA TGTGCCAGCATCAGGACAGAGGATTCTGAAGCTTTCTTT. Drawing the rest from reference TRBV2 and TRBJ1-1, the complete variable domain is EPEVTQTPSHQVTQMGQEVILRCVPISNHLYFYWYRQILGQKVEFLVSFYNNEISEKSEIFDDQFSVERPDGSNFTLKIRSTKLEDSAMYFCASIRTEDSEAFFGQGTRLTVV.

The rearrangement joins TRBV27 to TRBJ2-1, with 13 positions matching TRBD2. This CDR3 comprises 16 residues. With V trimmed by 7 bases and J by 9 bases, 12 bases remained unmatched. Per the germline V gene, CDR1 is MNHEY and CDR2 is SMNVEV (reference sequence). CDR3 in amino acids: CASTRTSGGPASEQFF. The CDR3 region has the DNA TGTGCCAGCACCAGGACTAGCGGGGGCCCCGCTAGTGAGCAGTTCTTC.

Here the CDR3 reads CSVSRDQETQYF. In DNA form, the CDR3 reads TGCAGCGTCAGTCGGGATCAAGAGACCCAGTACTTC. The chain combines TRBV29-1 with TRBJ2-5, with D maybe TRBD2 (5 bases). This CDR3 is built from 12 residues. V was cut by 6 bases and J by 2 bases, with 10 bases left in between. Germline loops: CDR1 SQVTM, CDR2 ANQGSEA.